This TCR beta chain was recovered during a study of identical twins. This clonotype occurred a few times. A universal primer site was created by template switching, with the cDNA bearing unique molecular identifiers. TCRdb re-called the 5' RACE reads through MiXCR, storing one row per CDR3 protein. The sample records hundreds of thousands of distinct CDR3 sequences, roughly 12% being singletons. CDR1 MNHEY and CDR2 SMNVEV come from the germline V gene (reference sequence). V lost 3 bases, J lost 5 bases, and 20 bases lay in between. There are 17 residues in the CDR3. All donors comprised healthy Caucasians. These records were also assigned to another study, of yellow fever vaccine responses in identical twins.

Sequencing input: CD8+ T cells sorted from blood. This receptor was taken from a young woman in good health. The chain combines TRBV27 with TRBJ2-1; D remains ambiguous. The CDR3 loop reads CASSLGPSRSVDNEQFF. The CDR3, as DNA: TGTGCCAGCAGTTTGGGTCCCAGCAGGAGCGTGGACAATGAGCAGTTCTTC.